This entry describes one TCR beta chain. Its matching antigen is unknown. Trimming shortened V by 5 bases and J by 0 bases, and 17 bases separated the two germline ends. The CDR3 sequence is 16 residues long. Germline CDR1 is SGHRS and CDR2 is YFSETQ. These data originate in a study of STAT3 mutations in large granular lymphocyte leukemia. Study at large: Roughly half the longitudinally sequenced T-LGLL patients had canonical STAT3 mutations. Over half of T-LGLL patients had one or more immunosuppressive regimens. Findings of the study overall: Every T-LGLL patient had at least one immunodominant TCRbeta clonotype. In about 30% of the 18 patients, new TCR clonotypes emerged after therapy. Sampling intervals varied between patients and samples.

Clones were read by immunoSEQ multiplex PCR, and TCRdb kept only the in-frame ones, dropping some. The table has around 10,000 clones, about 52% seen once. V usage is TRBV5-1 and J usage is TRBJ1-1; D is perhaps TRBD1 (6 bases). Sequencing was carried out using peripheral blood mononuclear cells. The TCR originated in a boy younger than 18 with T-cell large granular lymphocyte leukemia. Some clones in this sample may be carry-over from other donors' samples. The CDR3 loop reads CASRGGAPLMNTEAFF. The CDR3 region has the DNA TGCGCCAGCAGGGGGGGGGCACCGCTAATGAACACTGAAGCTTTCTTT.